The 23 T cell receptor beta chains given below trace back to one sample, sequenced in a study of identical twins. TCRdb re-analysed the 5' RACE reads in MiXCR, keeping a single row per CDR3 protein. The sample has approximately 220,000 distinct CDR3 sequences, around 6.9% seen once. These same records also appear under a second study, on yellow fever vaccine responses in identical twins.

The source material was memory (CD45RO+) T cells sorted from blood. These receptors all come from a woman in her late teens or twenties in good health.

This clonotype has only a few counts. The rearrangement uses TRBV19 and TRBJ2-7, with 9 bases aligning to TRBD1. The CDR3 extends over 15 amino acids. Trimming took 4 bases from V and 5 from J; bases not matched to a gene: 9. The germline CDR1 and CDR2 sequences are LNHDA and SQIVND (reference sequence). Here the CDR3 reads CASSTGTGIFDEQYF. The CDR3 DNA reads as TGTGCCAGTAGTACCGGGACAGGGATATTCGACGAGCAGTACTTC.

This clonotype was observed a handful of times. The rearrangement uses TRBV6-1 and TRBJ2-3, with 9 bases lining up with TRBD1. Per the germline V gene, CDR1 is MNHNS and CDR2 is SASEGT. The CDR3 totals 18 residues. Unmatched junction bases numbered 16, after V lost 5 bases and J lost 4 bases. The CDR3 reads CASSRGQGQRALSDTQYF. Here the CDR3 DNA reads TGTGCCAGCAGTCGCGGACAGGGGCAAAGGGCACTTTCAGATACGCAGTATTTT.

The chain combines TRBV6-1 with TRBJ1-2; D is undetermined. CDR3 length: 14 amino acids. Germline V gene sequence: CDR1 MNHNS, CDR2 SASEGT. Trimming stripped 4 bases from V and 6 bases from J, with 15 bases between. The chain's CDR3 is CASSVYGLGDGYTF. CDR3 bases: TGTGCCAGCAGTGTTTATGGCCTAGGAGATGGCTACACCTTC.

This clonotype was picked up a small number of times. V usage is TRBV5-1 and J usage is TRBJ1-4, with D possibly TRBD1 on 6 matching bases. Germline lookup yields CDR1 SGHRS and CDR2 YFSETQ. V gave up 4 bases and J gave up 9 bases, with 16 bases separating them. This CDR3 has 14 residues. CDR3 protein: CASSASSGTKKLFF. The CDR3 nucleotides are TGCGCCAGCAGCGCTTCCTCCGGGACAAAAAAACTGTTTTTT.

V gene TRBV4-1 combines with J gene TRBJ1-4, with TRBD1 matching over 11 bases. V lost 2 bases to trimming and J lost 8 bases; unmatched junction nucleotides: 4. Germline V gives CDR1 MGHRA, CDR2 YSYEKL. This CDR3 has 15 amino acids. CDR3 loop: CASSQWGQGDEKLFF. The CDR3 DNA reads TGCGCCAGCAGCCAATGGGGACAGGGGGACGAAAAACTGTTTTTT.

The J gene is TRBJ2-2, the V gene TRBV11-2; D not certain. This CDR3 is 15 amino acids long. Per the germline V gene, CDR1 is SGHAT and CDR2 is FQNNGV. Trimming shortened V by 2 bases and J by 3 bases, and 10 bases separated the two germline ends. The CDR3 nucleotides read TGTGCCAGCAGCTTATGGTCAGCGTACACCGGGGAGCTGTTTTTT. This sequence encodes CASSLWSAYTGELFF.

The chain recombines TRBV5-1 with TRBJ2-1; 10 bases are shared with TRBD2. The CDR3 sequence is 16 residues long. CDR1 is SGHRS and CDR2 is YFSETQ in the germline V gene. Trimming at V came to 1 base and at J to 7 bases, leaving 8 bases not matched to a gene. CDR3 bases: TGCGCCAGCAGCTTGCGGATCGTACTAGCGGGGAATGAGCAGTTCTTC. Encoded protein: CASSLRIVLAGNEQFF. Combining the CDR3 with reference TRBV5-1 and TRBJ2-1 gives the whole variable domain KAGVTQTPRYLIKTRGQQVTLSCSPISGHRSVSWYQQTPGQGLQFLFEYFSETQRNKGNFPGRFSGRQFSNSRSEMNVSTLELGDSALYLCASSLRIVLAGNEQFFGPGTRLTVL.

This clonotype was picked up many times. CDR3: CASSPGEKETQYF. The CDR3 DNA is TGTGCCAGCTCACCGGGGGAGAAAGAGACCCAGTACTTC. The chain uses TRBV18 and TRBJ2-5; possibly TRBD1 or TRBD2 for D (5 bases each). The CDR3 is 13 residues long. Germline V gives CDR1 KGHSH, CDR2 LQKENI. Trimming pared 3 bases from V and 3 bases from J, leaving 8 bases between.

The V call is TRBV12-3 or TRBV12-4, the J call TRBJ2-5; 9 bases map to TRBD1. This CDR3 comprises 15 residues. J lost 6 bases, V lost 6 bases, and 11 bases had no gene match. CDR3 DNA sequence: TGTGCCAGCAGGGAGGACAGGGGAACGGGAAAGACCCAGTACTTC. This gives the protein CASREDRGTGKTQYF.

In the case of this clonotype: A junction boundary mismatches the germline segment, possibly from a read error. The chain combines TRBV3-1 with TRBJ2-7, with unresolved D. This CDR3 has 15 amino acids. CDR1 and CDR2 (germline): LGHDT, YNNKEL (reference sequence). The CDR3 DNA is TGTGCCACCAGCCATAACCGGGTAAGAAGCAACGAGCAGTACTTC. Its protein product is CATSHNRVRSNEQYF.

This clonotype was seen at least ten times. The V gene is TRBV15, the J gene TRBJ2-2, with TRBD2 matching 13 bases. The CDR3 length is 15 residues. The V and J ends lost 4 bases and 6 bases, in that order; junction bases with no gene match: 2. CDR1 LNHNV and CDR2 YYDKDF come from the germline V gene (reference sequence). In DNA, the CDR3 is TGTGCCACCAGCACCGGACTAGCGGGGGCCGGGGAGCTGTTTTTT. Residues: CATSTGLAGAGELFF.

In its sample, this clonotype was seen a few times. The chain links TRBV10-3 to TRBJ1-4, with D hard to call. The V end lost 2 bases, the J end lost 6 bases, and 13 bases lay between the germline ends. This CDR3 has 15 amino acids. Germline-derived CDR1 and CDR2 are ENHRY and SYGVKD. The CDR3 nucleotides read TGTGCCATCAGTGAGAGAGGGCTCGGGGATGAAAAACTGTTTTTT. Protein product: CAISERGLGDEKLFF.

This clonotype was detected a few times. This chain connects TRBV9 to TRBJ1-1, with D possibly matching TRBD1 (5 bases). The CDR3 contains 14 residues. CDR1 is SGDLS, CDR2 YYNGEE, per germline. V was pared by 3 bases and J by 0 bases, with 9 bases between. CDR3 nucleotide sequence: TGTGCCAGCAGCGAATCGACAGTGAACACTGAAGCTTTCTTT. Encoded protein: CASSESTVNTEAFF.

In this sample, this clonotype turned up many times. The CDR3 region is CASSQDRLAGRQYF. The CDR3 DNA follows: TGTGCCAGCAGCCAAGATCGACTAGCGGGAAGGCAGTACTTC. The V and J genes are TRBV3-1 and TRBJ2-7, with 11 bases lining up with TRBD2. The trim removed 0 bases at V and 9 bases at J, leaving 4 bases unmatched. The CDR3 spans 14 residues. Germline V gives CDR1 LGHDT, CDR2 YNNKEL (reference sequence).

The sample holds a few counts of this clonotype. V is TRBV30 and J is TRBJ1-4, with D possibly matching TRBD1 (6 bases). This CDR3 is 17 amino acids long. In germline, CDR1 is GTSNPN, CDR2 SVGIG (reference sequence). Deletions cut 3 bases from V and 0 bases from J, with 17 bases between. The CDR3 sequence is CAWSASTGNPTNEKLFF. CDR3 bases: TGTGCCTGGAGCGCCTCGACAGGAAACCCAACTAATGAAAAACTGTTTTTT.

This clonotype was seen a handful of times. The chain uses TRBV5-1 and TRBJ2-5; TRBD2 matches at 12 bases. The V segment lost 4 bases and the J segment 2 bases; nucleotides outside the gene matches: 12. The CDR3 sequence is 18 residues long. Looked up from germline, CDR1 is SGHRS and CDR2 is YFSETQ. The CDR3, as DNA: TGCGCCAGCAGCCGACTGAATCTAGCGGGAGGGCATCAAGAGACCCAGTACTTC. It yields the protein CASSRLNLAGGHQETQYF.

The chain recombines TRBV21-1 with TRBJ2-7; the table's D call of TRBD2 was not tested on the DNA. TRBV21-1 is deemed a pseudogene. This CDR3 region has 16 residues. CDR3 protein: CASSKEGRPISYEQYF. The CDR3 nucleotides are TGTGCCAGCAGCAAAGAGGGCAGACCGATTTCCTACGAGCAGTACTTC.

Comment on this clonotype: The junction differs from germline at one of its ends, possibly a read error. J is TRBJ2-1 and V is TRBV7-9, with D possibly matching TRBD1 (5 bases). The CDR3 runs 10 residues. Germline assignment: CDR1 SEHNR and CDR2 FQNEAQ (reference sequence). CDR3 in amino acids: CASSRIQGDF. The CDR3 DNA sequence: TGTGCCAGCAGCCGAATTCAGGGTGACTTC.

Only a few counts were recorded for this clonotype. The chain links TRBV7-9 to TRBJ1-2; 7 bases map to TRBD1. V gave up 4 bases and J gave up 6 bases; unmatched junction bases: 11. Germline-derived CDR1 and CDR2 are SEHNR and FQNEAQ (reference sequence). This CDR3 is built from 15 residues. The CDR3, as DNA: TGTGCCAGCAGCTCTCTACAGGGACAGAATGATGGCTACACCTTC. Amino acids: CASSSLQGQNDGYTF.

The CDR3 DNA follows: TGCGCCAGCAGCTCCTCACCGAGCTACGAGCAGTACTTC. Its protein product is CASSSSPSYEQYF. The genes are TRBV5-1 and TRBJ2-7, with unresolved D. V lost 3 bases and J 3 bases, leaving 10 bases between the germline ends. The CDR3 covers 13 residues. Germline V CDR1 and CDR2: SGHRS, YFSETQ.

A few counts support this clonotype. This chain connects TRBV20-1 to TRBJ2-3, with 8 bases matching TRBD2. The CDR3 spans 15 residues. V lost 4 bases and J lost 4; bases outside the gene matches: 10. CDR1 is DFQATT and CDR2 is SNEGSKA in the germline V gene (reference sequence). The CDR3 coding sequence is TGCAGTGCTACCCCGTTAGCGGGGCCGCCAGATACGCAGTATTTT. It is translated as CSATPLAGPPDTQYF.

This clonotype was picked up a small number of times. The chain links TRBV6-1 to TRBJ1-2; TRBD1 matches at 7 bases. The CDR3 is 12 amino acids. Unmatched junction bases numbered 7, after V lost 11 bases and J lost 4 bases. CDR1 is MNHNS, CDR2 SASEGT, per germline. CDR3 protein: CAGGQPIYGYTF. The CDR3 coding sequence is TGTGCCGGGGGACAGCCGATCTATGGCTACACCTTC.

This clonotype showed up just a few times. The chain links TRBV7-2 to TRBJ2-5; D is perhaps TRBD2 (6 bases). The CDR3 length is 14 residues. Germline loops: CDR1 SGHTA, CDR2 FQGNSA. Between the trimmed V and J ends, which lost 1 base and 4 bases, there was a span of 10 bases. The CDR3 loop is CASSLDFGGETQYF. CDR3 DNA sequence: TGTGCCAGCAGCTTAGATTTCGGGGGAGAGACCCAGTACTTC.